This T cell receptor (beta chain) was documented in a study of response to subunit inactivated influenza vaccine. Points from the study as a whole: It was suggested by the authors that few new T cells are recruited by each seasonal influenza vaccination.

The V gene lost 2 bases and the J gene lost 1 base, with 17 bases spanning the gap. Germline CDR1 LGHNA, CDR2 YNFKEQ. CDR3 length: 17 amino acids. In TCRdb, the RT-PCR reads were re-called with MiXCR into one record per CDR3 protein. The sample has about 780,000 distinct CDR3 sequences; around 20% are singletons. On this clonotype: What it recognizes is unknown.

The chain has TRBV4-2 and TRBJ2-5, with D tentatively TRBD2 (5 bases). Sequences were derived from PBMCs from blood, sampled roughly 5 days after vaccination. The clonotype was recovered from a man between 45 and 60 years old who received an inactivated influenza vaccine. The CDR3 here is CASSQLPAGAVQETQYF. The CDR3 region has the DNA TGTGCCAGCAGCCAACTCCCGGCCGGAGCGGTCCAAGAGACCCAGTACTTC.